This TCR beta chain was retrieved from a study of read filtering for tumor transcriptome and immune sequencing. Study at large: DNase treatment preceded whole-transcriptome library preparation.

Germline-derived CDR1 and CDR2 are DFQATT and SNEGSKA (reference sequence). Trimming at V came to 5 bases and at J to 8 bases, leaving 9 bases not matched to a gene. This CDR3 spans 15 amino acids. A remark on this clonotype: A much larger clone differs from this one at a single base, so this may be a read error.

Molecular barcoded adaptors covering alpha/delta and beta/gamma chains were used on 400 ng RNA. In TCRdb, the reads were re-called with MiXCR into one record per CDR3 protein. The data contain about 24,000 distinct CDR3 sequences, approximately 23% of them singletons. The origin of this receptor is a donor aged 40 or older with multiple myeloma. Sequencing input: a population of CD138-negative cells sorted from bone marrow. The chain joins TRBV20-1 to TRBJ2-3, with 14 bases identical to TRBD2. CDR3 amino acids: CSALGLAGGPGTQYF. In nucleotides, the CDR3 is TGCAGTGCTCTAGGACTAGCGGGGGGTCCAGGTACGCAGTATTTT.